This T cell receptor beta chain emerged from a study of control samples from healthy donors and cancer patients. Clones were read by immunoSEQ multiplex PCR, and TCRdb kept only the in-frame ones, dropping some. Here the sample spans under 150,000 clones, around 86% being singletons. V gave up 4 bases and J gave up 8 bases; unmatched junction bases: 9. The CDR3 consists of 15 residues. The germline V gene has CDR1 KGHDR and CDR2 SFDVKD. Sample: blood. The chain uses TRBV24-1 and TRBJ2-1; 8 nucleotides agree with TRBD2. The clonotype comes from a man under 40 in good health. The CDR3, as DNA: TGTGCCACCAGTGAAATAACTAGCGGAGGCGATGAGCAGTTCTTC. It specifies CATSEITSGGDEQFF.